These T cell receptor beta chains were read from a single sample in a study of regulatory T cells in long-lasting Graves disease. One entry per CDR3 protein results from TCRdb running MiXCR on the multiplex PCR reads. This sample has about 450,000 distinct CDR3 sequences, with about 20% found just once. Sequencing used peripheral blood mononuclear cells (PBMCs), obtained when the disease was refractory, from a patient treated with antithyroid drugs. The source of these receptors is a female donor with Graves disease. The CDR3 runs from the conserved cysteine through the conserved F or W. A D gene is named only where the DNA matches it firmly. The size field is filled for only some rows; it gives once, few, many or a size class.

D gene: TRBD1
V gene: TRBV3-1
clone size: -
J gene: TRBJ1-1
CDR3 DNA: TGTGCCAGCAGCTGGGACAGGGGAGGAACTGAAGCTTTCTTT
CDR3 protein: CASSWDRGGTEAFF

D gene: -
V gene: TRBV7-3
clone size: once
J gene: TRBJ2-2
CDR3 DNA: TGTGCCAGCAGCTTTATTCCCAGGGAGGACACCGGGGAGCTGTTTTTT
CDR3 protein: CASSFIPREDTGELFF

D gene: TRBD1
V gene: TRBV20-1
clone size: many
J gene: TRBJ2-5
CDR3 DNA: TGCAGTGCTACGGCAAGGGACAGGCAAAAAGAGACCCAGTACTTC
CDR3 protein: CSATARDRQKETQYF

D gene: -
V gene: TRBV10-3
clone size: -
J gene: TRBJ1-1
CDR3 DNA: TGTGCCATCAGAGAAAACGGACAAAGCACTGAAGCTTTCTTT
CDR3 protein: CAIRENGQSTEAFF

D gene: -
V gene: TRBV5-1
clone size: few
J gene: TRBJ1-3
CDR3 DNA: TGCGCCAGCCAGGAGGGGAACTCTGGAAACACCATATATTTT
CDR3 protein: CASQEGNSGNTIYF

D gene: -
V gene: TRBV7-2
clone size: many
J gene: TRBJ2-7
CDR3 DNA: TGTGCCAGCAGCCCCCGGACAGTCTACGAGCAGTACTTC
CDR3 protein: CASSPRTVYEQYF

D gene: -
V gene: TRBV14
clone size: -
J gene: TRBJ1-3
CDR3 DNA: TGTGCCAGCAGCCAATGGCCGGGCTCTGGAAACACCATATATTTT
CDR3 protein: CASSQWPGSGNTIYF

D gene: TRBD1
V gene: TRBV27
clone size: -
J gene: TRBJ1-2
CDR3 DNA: TGTGCCAGCCGACGACAGGGTAGGACTGGCTACACCTTC
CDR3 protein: CASRRQGRTGYTF

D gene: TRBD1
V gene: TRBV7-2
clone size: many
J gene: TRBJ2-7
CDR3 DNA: TGTGCCAGCACCTTCCTCGGGGGACAGGGTGACGAGCAGTACTTC
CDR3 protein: CASTFLGGQGDEQYF

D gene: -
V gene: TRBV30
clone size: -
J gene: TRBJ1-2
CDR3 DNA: TGTGCCTGGAGTGCACGGGCCGCGGGGGCTTATGGCTACACCTTC
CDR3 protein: CAWSARAAGAYGYTF

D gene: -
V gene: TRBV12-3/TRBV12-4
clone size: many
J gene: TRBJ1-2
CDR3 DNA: TGTGCCAGCAGTTTAACTGGGTCAGGATACTATGGCTACACCTTC
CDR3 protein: CASSLTGSGYYGYTF

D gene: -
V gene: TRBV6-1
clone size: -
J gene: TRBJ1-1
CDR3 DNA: TGTGCCAGCAGTGAGCCAACAGGGCTCAACACTGAAGCTTTCTTT
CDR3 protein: CASSEPTGLNTEAFF

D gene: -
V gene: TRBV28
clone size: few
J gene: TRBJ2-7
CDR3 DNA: TGTGCCAGCAGTTCGACGGAATACGAGCAGTACTTC
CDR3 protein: CASSSTEYEQYF

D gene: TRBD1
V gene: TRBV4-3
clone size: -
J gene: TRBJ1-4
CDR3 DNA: TGCGCCAGCAGCGCAGACAGGGGGCCGAATGAAAAACTGTTTTTT
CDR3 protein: CASSADRGPNEKLFF

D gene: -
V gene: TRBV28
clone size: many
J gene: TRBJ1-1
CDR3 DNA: TGTGCCAGCAAGAAAGGGGGACTTGGGGACACTGAAGCTTTCTTT
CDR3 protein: CASKKGGLGDTEAFF

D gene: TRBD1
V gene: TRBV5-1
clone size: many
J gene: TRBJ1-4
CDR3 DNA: TGCGCCAGCAGCTTGGAGGGACAGGGGATGGAAAAACTGTTTTTT
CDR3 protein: CASSLEGQGMEKLFF